This T cell receptor beta chain originates from a study of cytomegalovirus exposure and HLA in healthy donors. Overall study results and limits: Certain sequence variants were highly shared and formed a cluster, and this cluster was likely a sequencing artifact. A further, later analysis showed that HLA-associated TCR beta chains (compared with equally common others) were more clonally expanded.

Notes on this clone: Its specificity is unknown.

Germline loops: CDR1 SEHNR, CDR2 FQNEAQ (reference sequence). The CDR3 has 12 amino acids. PCR amplification relied on 60 Vbeta primers (plus 13 Jbeta primers). Repertoires were generated with immunoSEQ multiplex PCR, while TCRdb's copy carries only in-frame clones and drops some. The sample carries 120,000 or so clones, approximately 80% recorded once. The origin of this receptor is a young man in good health and CMV-seronegative. The chain employs TRBV7-9 and TRBJ2-7, with TRBD1 matching over 8 bases. The sequencing input was PBMCs. CDR3 DNA sequence: TGTTCCAGCAGCCCAGGGACAGGCGAGCAGTACGTC. It is translated as CSSSPGTGEQYV.